This T cell receptor (beta chain) comes out of a study of blood T cell repertoires in COVID-19. Study context: Samples taken during acute and convalescent COVID-19 were collected in the United States, Italy and Spain.

Method: immunoSEQ multiplex PCR; TCRdb's copy keeps in-frame clones and lacks some. Of some 170,000 clones in the sample, roughly 86% were seen once. Germline CDR1 MNHNY, CDR2 SVGAGI (reference sequence). The CDR3 contains 14 residues. J was trimmed by 1 base and V by 6 bases; bases with no gene match: 5. The receptor was isolated from a woman aged 45 to 65 with acute or convalescent COVID-19. The rearrangement uses TRBV6-6 and TRBJ1-1; 7 nucleotides agree with TRBD1. The source material was peripheral blood. CDR3 region: CASSVTGTNTEAFF. The CDR3 bases are TGTGCCAGCAGCGTGACAGGGACGAACACTGAAGCTTTCTTT.